This T cell receptor beta chain was recorded in a study of beta chain features in type 1 diabetes. This clone was found a few times. Antigen specificity is unknown. Study-wide findings and caveats: Patients with type 1 diabetes carried fewer insertions and had more deletions at their VDJ junctions. Within the patient group, naive, central memory and Treg TCRB repertoires appeared more similar to each other than within healthy donors. Shortening that was moderate but significant affected the TCRB CDR3s of Type 1 diabetes patients in all four CD4+ subsets.

The CDR3 runs to 14 residues. V shed 7 bases and J shed 2 bases, with 14 bases lying between them. In germline, CDR1 is MNHEY, CDR2 SVGAGI. The isolated RNA, all of it, was reverse transcribed, so expressed TCRB transcripts were what got sequenced. Measured with immunoSEQ multiplex PCR; TCRdb has only the in-frame clones, and not every one. The data hold 500,000 to 650,000 clones, with about an eighth observed a single time. The V gene is TRBV6-5, the J gene TRBJ1-2, with D possibly being TRBD1 (5 bases). The material sequenced was naive CD4+ T cells from blood. This clonotype was obtained from a man younger than 40 with type 1 diabetes. The CDR3 is CASTHSTANYGYTF. CDR3 bases: TGTGCCAGCACCCATTCGACAGCCAACTATGGCTACACCTTC.